The clone carrying this T cell receptor (beta chain) was observed many times. The V gene lost 5 bases and the J gene lost 7 bases, with 18 bases spanning the gap. Germline V lookup: CDR1 SGHTA, CDR2 FQGNSA. This CDR3 is built from 15 residues. TCRdb reanalyzed the PCR reads with MiXCR. The sample lists 25,000 to 35,000 clones; around a quarter were seen once. The sample originates from a study of metastatic and nonmetastatic thyroid tumors. All patients were untreated before thyroid surgery. This chain uses TRBV7-2 with TRBJ2-1, with D hard to call. Sequencing used blood. The TCR comes from a female donor with papillary thyroid cancer or a benign thyroid nodule (not recorded which). Some clones in this sample may be carry-over from other donors' samples. CDR3 bases: TGTGCCAGCAGCCTCGCGCCGGGCGAGAGGAATGAGCAGTTCTTC. Translation gives CASSLAPGERNEQFF.